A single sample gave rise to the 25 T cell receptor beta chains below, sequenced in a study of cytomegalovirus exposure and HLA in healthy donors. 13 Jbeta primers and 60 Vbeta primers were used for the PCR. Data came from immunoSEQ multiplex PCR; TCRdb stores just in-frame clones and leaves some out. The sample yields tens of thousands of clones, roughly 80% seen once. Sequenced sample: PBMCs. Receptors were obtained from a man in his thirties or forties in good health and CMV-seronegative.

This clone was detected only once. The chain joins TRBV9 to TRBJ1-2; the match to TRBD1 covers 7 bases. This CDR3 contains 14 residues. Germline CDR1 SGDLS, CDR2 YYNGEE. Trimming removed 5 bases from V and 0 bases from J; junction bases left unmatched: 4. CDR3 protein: CASSRDSSNYGYTF. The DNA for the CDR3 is TGTGCCAGCAGTAGGGACAGCTCTAACTATGGCTACACCTTC.

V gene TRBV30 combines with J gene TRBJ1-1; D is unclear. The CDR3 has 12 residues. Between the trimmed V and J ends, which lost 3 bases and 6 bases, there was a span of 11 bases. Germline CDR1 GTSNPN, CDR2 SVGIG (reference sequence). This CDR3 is CAWRVEGPEAFF. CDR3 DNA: TGTGCCTGGAGGGTCGAGGGCCCTGAAGCTTTCTTT. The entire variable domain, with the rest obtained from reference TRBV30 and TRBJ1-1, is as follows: SQTIHQWPATLVQPVGSPLSLECTVEGTSNPNLYWYRQAAGRGLQLLFYSVGIGQISSEVPQNLSASRPQDRQFILSSKKLLLSDSGFYLCAWRVEGPEAFFGQGTRLTVV.

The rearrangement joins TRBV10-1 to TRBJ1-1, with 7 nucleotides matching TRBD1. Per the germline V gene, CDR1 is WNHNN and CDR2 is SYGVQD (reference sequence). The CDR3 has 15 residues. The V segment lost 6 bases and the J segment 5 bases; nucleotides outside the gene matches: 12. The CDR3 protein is CASRDPGQVDTEAFF. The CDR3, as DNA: TGCGCCAGCAGGGACCCTGGACAGGTTGATACTGAAGCTTTCTTT.

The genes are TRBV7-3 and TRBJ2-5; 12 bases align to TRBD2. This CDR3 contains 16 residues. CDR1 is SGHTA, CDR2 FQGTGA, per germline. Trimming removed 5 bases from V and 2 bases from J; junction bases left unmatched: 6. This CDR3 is CASSILAGGSQETQYF. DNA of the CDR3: TGTGCCAGCAGCATACTAGCGGGGGGTTCACAAGAGACCCAGTACTTC.

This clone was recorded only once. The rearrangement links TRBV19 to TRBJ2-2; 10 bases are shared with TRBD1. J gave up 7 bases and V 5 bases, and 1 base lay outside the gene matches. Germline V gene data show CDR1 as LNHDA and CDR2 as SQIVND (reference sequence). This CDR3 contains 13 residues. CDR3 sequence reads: CASSGQGVGELFF. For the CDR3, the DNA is TGTGCCAGTAGTGGACAGGGGGTCGGGGAGCTGTTTTTT.

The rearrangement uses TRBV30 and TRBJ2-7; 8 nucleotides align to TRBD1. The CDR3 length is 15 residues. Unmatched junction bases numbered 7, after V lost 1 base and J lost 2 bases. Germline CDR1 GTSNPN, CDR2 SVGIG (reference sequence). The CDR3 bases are TGTGCCTGGAGTGCCGGCCAGGGGGCCGCCTACGAGCAGTACTTC. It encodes CAWSAGQGAAYEQYF.

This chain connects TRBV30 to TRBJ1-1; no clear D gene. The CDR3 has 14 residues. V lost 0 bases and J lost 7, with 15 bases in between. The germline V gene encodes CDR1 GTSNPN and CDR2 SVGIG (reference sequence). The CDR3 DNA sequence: TGTGCCTGGAGTGTACTCGGGGAACGGCTTGAAGCTTTCTTT. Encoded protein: CAWSVLGERLEAFF.

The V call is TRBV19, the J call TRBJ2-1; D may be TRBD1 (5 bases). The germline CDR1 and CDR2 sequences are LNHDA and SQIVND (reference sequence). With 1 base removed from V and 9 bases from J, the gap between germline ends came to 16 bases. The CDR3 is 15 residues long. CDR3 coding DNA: TGTGCCAGTAGTATAGCGTCTCAGGGTACGGGTGAGCAGTTCTTC. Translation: CASSIASQGTGEQFF.

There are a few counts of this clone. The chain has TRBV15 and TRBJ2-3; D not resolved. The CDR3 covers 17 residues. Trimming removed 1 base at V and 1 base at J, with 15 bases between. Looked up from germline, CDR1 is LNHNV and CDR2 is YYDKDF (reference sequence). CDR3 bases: TGTGCCACCAGCAGAGGTGACATTAACTTTGGCACAGATACGCAGTATTTT. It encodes CATSRGDINFGTDTQYF.

This chain's CDR3 is CASSYSGVYTEAFF. The CDR3 coding sequence is TGTGCCAGCAGTTACTCAGGGGTCTACACTGAAGCTTTCTTT. This chain connects TRBV6-5 to TRBJ1-1, with D possibly being TRBD1 (5 bases). This CDR3 comprises 14 residues. The V gene lost 0 bases and the J gene lost 3 bases, with 8 bases spanning the gap. Germline CDR1 is MNHEY and CDR2 is SVGAGI.

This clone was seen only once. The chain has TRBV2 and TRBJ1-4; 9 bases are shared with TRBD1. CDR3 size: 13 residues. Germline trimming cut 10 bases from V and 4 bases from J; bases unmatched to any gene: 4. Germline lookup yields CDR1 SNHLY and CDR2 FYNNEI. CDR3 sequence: CANRDRDNEKLFF. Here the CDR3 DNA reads TGTGCCAACCGGGACAGGGATAATGAAAAACTGTTTTTT.

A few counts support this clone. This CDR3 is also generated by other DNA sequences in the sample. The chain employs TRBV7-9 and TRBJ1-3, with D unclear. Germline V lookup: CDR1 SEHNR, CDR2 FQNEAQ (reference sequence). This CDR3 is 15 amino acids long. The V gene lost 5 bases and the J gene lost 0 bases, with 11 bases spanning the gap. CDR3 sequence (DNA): TGTGCCAGCAGCCTCGACTCCTACTCTGGAAACACCATATATTTT. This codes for CASSLDSYSGNTIYF.

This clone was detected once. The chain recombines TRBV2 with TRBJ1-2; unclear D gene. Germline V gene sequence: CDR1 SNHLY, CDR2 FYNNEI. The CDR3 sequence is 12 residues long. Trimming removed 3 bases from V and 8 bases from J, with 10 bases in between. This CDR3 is CASSDPGFGYTF. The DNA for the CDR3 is TGTGCCAGCAGTGACCCAGGATTCGGCTACACCTTC. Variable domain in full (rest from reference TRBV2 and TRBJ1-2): EPEVTQTPSHQVTQMGQEVILRCVPISNHLYFYWYRQILGQKVEFLVSFYNNEISEKSEIFDDQFSVERPDGSNFTLKIRSTKLEDSAMYFCASSDPGFGYTFGSGTRLTVV.

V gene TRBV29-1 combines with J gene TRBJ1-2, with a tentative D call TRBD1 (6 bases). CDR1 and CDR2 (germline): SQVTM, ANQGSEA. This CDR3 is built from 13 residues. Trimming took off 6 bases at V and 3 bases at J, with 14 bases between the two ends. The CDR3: CSVLPTGYYGYTF. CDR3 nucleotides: TGCAGCGTACTACCCACAGGGTACTATGGCTACACCTTC.

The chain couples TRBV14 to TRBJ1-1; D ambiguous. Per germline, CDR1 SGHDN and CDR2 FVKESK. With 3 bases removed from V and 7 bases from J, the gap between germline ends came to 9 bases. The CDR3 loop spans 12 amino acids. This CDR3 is CASSHDTYEAFF. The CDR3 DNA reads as TGTGCCAGCAGCCACGACACCTATGAAGCTTTCTTT.

CDR3: CARSFNGGAGWNEQFF. CDR3 DNA sequence: TGTGCCAGAAGCTTTAACGGGGGGGCCGGGTGGAATGAGCAGTTCTTC. This chain joins TRBV5-3 and TRBJ2-1; TRBD2 matches 8 bases. TRBV5-3 is designated an ORF whose function remains uncertain. After removal of 2 bases from V and 7 bases from J, the junction contained 11 bases not matched to a gene. The length of the CDR3 is 16 residues.

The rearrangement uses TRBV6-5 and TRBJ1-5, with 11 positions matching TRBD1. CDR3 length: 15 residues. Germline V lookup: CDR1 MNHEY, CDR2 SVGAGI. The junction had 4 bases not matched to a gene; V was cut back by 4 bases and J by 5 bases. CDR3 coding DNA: TGTGCCAGCAGTTGGACAGGGGGCATCGATCAGCCCCAGCATTTT. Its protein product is CASSWTGGIDQPQHF.

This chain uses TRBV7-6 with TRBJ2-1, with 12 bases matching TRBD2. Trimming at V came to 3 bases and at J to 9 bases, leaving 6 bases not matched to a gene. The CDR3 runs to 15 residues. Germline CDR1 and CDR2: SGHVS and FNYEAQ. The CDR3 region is CASSLPSGGAFEQFF. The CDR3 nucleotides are TGTGCCAGCAGCTTGCCTAGCGGGGGGGCCTTTGAGCAGTTCTTC.

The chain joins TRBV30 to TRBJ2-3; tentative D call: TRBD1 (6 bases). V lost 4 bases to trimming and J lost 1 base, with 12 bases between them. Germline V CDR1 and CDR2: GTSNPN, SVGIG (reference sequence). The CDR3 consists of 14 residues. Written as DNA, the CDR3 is TGTGCCTGGAATATCCGGACAGGCACAGATACGCAGTATTTT. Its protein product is CAWNIRTGTDTQYF.

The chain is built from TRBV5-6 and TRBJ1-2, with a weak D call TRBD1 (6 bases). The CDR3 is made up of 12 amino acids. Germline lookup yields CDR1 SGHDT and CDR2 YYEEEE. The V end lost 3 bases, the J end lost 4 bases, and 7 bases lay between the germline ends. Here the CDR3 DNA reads TGTGCCAGCAGCTCGACAGGCTATGGCTACACCTTC. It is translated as CASSSTGYGYTF. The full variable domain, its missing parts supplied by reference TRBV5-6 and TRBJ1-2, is DAGVTQSPTHLIKTRGQQVTLRCSPKSGHDTVSWYQQALGQGPQFIFQYYEEEERQRGNFPDRFSGHQFPNYSSELNVNALLLGDSALYLCASSSTGYGYTFGSGTRLTVV.

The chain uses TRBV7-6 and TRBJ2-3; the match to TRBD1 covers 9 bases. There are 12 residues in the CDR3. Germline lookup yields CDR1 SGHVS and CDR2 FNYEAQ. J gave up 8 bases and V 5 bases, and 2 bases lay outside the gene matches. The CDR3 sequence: CASSVTGGTQYF. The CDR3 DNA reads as TGTGCCAGCAGCGTGACAGGGGGTACGCAGTATTTT.

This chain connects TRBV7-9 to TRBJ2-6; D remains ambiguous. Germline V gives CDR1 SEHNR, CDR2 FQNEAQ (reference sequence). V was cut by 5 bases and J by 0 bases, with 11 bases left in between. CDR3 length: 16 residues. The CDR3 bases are TGTGCCAGCAGCCCCCGAGCTTTCTCTGGGGCCAACGTCCTGACTTTC. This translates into CASSPRAFSGANVLTF.

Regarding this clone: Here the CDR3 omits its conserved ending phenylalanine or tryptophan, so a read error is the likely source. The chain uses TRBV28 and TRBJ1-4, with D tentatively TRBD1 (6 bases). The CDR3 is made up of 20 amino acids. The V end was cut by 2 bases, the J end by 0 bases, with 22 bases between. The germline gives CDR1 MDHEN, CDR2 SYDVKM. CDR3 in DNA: TGTGCCAGCAGTTTACGGGGGGCTGTCCAACGGCTTGCAACTAATGAAAAACTGTTTGTT. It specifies CASSLRGAVQRLATNEKLFV.

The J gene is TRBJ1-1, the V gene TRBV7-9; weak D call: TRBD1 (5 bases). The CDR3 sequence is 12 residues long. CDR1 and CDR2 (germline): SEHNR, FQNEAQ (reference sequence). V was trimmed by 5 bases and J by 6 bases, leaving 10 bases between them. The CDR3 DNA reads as TGTGCCAGCAGCGGGGCGGGACCTGAAGCTTTCTTT. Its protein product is CASSGAGPEAFF. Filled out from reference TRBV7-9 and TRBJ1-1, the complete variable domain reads DTGVSQNPRHKITKRGQNVTFRCDPISEHNRLYWYRQTLGQGPEFLTYFQNEAQLEKSRLLSDRFSAERPKGSFSTLEIQRTEQGDSAMYLCASSGAGPEAFFGQGTRLTVV.

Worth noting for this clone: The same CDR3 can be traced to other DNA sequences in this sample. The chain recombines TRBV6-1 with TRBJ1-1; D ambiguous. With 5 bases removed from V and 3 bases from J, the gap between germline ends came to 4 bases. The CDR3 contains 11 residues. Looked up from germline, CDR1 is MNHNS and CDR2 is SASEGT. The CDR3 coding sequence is TGTGCCAGCAGTCGGGACACTGAAGCTTTCTTT. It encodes CASSRDTEAFF.